Listed below are T cell receptor beta chains from one sample, sequenced in a study of T-cell reconstitution after alpha-beta-depleted transplantation in children. Each CDR3 protein gets one entry after TCRdb re-called the PCR reads with MiXCR. The data show about 480,000 distinct CDR3 sequences, with 12% seen just once and about 5.4% held by the top ten. The sequencing used PBMCs from the stem cell graft donor, collected from the stem cell graft. The receptors derive from a human donor who donated a stem cell graft to a child with combined immunodeficiency. Each CDR3 is given with its conserved first and last residue. The D gene is left open where the match is weak. The size entry is marked missing in some rows and otherwise reads once, few, many or a size class.

- | - | TRBJ2-1 | TRBV7-9 | CASSLGLAKQFF | TGTGCCAGCAGCTTAGGCCTAGCTAAGCAGTTCTTC
- | - | TRBJ1-5 | TRBV6-5 | CASSSHQERGQPQHF | TGTGCCAGCAGTTCGCACCAGGAACGTGGGCAGCCCCAGCATTTT
- | - | TRBJ2-4 | TRBV7-9 | CASSSSFQYIAKNIQYF | TGTGCCAGCAGCTCCTCTTTCCAGTATATAGCCAAAAACATTCAGTACTTC
- | few | TRBJ1-5 | TRBV11-2 | CASSLESRVWDQPQHF | TGTGCCAGCAGCTTAGAGTCCAGGGTGTGGGATCAGCCCCAGCATTTT
TRBD1 | few | TRBJ2-4 | TRBV4-3 | CASSQAQGADIQYF | TGCGCCAGCAGCCAAGCGCAGGGGGCGGACATTCAGTACTTC
- | few | TRBJ1-6 | TRBV28 | CASSLLLGQGMINSPLHF | TGTGCCAGCAGCCTACTGCTGGGCCAAGGAATGATTAATTCACCCCTCCACTTT
- | few | TRBJ2-2 | TRBV6-5 | CASSYGSGQGRMAGELFF | TGTGCCAGCAGTTACGGGTCGGGGCAGGGGAGAATGGCCGGGGAGCTGTTTTTT
TRBD2 | many | TRBJ2-1 | TRBV12-3/TRBV12-4 | CASSFSGRLDEQFF | TGTGCCAGCAGTTTTTCCGGGAGGTTGGATGAGCAGTTCTTC
- | - | TRBJ1-1 | TRBV7-6 | CASSFGTAALTEAFF | TGTGCCAGCAGCTTTGGAACGGCAGCCCTCACTGAAGCTTTCTTT
TRBD1 | many | TRBJ2-7 | TRBV12-3/TRBV12-4 | CASSLALGGGYEQYF | TGTGCCAGCAGTTTAGCGCTAGGGGGCGGCTACGAGCAGTACTTC
- | - | TRBJ1-2 | TRBV4-3 | CASSQGGGRHGYTF | TGCGCCAGCAGCCAAGGTGGGGGGCGTCATGGCTACACCTTC
TRBD1 | - | TRBJ1-6 | TRBV19 | CASMGQGNSPLHF | TGTGCCAGTATGGGACAGGGTAATTCACCCCTCCACTTT
- | few | TRBJ2-1 | TRBV7-3 | CASSLVLGEQFF | TGTGCCAGCAGCTTAGTTTTAGGCGAGCAGTTCTTC
- | - | TRBJ2-5 | TRBV7-2 | CASSKELQETQYF | TGTGCCAGCAGCAAGGAGCTCCAAGAGACCCAGTACTTC
- | few | TRBJ1-1 | TRBV15 | CATSSSGTLNTEAFF | TGTGCCACCAGCAGCTCCGGGACACTGAACACTGAAGCTTTCTTT
- | - | TRBJ2-7 | TRBV18 | CASSPEPSYEQYF | TGTGCCAGCTCACCAGAGCCATCCTACGAGCAGTACTTC
- | - | TRBJ2-3 | TRBV9 | CASSVGSARGTDTQYF | TGTGCCAGCAGCGTAGGCTCCGCGAGGGGCACAGATACGCAGTATTTT
- | many | TRBJ2-3 | TRBV20-1 | CSARKSDTQYF | TGCAGTGCTAGAAAGTCAGATACGCAGTATTTT
TRBD1 | - | TRBJ2-5 | TRBV9 | CASSPVGQGETQYF | TGTGCCAGCAGTCCGGTGGGACAGGGGGAGACCCAGTACTTC
- | few | TRBJ1-3 | TRBV12-3/TRBV12-4 | CASSLPGTVGNTIYF | TGTGCCAGCAGCCTACCCGGGACCGTTGGAAACACCATATATTTT
- | - | TRBJ2-1 | TRBV4-3 | CASSQYAGIEQFF | TGCGCCAGCAGCCAATATGCGGGAATTGAGCAGTTCTTC
- | few | TRBJ1-2 | TRBV6-1 | CASSPRGAIYGYTF | TGTGCCAGCAGCCCCAGGGGTGCCATCTATGGCTACACCTTC
- | few | TRBJ2-3 | TRBV14 | CASSQAQAADTQYF | TGTGCCAGCAGCCAAGCACAGGCGGCTGATACGCAGTATTTT
- | - | TRBJ2-1 | TRBV3-1 | CASSQDRGAYNEQFF | TGTGCCAGCAGCCAAGATCGCGGGGCTTACAATGAGCAGTTCTTC
- | few | TRBJ2-5 | TRBV6-2/TRBV6-3 | CASGQLRETQYF | TGTGCCAGCGGACAGTTAAGGGAGACCCAGTACTTC
TRBD2 | many | TRBJ2-2 | TRBV20-1 | CSARGLADTGELFF | TGCAGTGCTAGGGGACTAGCGGACACCGGGGAGCTGTTTTTT
- | many | TRBJ1-2 | TRBV12-3/TRBV12-4 | CASSSGFYGYTF | TGTGCCAGCAGCTCAGGGTTCTATGGCTACACCTTC
- | few | TRBJ2-4 | TRBV15 | CATSTGGNKNIQYF | TGTGCCACCAGCACTGGGGGAAACAAAAACATTCAGTACTTC
TRBD2 | - | TRBJ2-7 | TRBV20-1 | CSAEKGTSGDTLNDEQYF | TGCAGTGCTGAAAAAGGGACTAGCGGGGACACGTTGAATGATGAGCAGTACTTC
- | few | TRBJ1-4 | TRBV4-3 | CASSQVGGKGEKLFF | TGCGCCAGCAGCCAAGTCGGGGGAAAGGGTGAAAAACTGTTTTTT
TRBD1 | few | TRBJ2-7 | TRBV7-9 | CASSFTGGEQYF | TGTGCCAGCAGCTTTACAGGGGGTGAGCAGTACTTC
- | - | TRBJ1-6 | TRBV25-1 | CASSEYRTAPYNSPLHF | TGTGCCAGCAGTGAATACCGGACAGCACCCTATAATTCACCCCTCCACTTT
- | few | TRBJ2-3 | TRBV6-5 | CASIKRDTQYF | TGTGCCAGCATTAAACGAGATACGCAGTATTTT
- | many | TRBJ2-5 | TRBV7-2 | CASSLIPSGIETQYF | TGTGCCAGCAGCTTAATCCCCTCCGGGATAGAGACCCAGTACTTC
- | - | TRBJ2-5 | TRBV14 | CASSQVGPAETQYF | TGTGCCAGCAGCCAGGTCGGGCCCGCAGAGACCCAGTACTTC
TRBD1 | - | TRBJ2-7 | TRBV6-2/TRBV6-3 | CASSPGQGIEQYF | TGTGCCAGCAGTCCGGGACAGGGTATCGAGCAGTACTTC
- | many | TRBJ2-7 | TRBV9 | CASSVGTASTYEQYF | TGTGCCAGCAGCGTAGGGACAGCAAGTACCTACGAGCAGTACTTC
TRBD2 | - | TRBJ2-7 | TRBV12-3/TRBV12-4 | CASSFGAGGFEQYF | TGTGCCAGCAGTTTTGGAGCGGGGGGGTTCGAGCAGTACTTC
- | many | TRBJ2-6 | TRBV29-1 | CSVKASGANVLTF | TGCAGCGTTAAGGCCTCTGGGGCCAACGTCCTGACTTTC
- | few | TRBJ2-2 | TRBV7-9 | CASSSFTGELFF | TGTGCCAGCAGCTCGTTCACCGGGGAGCTGTTTTTT
- | - | TRBJ2-5 | TRBV7-2 | CASKPTRASQETQYF | TGTGCCAGCAAACCAACGCGCGCATCTCAAGAGACCCAGTACTTC
TRBD2 | few | TRBJ2-1 | TRBV7-2 | CASSLGPRGGHNEQFF | TGTGCCAGCAGCTTAGGGCCGCGGGGGGGCCACAATGAGCAGTTCTTC